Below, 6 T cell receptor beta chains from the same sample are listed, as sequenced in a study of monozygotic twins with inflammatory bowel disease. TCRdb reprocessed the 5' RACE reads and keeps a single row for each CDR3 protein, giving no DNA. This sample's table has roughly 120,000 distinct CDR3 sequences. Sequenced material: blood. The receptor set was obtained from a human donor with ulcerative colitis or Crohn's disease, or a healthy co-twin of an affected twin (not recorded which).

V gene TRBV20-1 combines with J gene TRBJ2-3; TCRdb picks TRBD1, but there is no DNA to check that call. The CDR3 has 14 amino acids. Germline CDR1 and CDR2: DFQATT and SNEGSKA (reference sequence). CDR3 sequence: CSAPGTGSTDTQYF.

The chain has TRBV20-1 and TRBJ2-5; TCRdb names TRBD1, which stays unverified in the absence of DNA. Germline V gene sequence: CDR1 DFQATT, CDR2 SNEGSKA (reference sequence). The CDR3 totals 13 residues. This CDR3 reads CSARWVRGGTQYF.

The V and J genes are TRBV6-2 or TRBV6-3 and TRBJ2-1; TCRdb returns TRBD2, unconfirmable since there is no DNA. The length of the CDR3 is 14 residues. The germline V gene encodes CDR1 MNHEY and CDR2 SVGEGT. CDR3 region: CASRSGSLDNEQFF.

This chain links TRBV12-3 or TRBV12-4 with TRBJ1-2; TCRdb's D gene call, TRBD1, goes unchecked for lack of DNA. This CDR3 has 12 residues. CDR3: CATSPRGYGYTF.

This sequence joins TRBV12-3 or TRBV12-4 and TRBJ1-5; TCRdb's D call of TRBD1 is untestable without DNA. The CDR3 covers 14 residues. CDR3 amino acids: CASSPYGAGQPQHF.

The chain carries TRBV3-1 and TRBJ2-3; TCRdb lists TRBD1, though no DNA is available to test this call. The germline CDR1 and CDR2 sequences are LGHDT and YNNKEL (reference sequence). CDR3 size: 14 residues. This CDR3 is CASSPRGWTDTQYF.